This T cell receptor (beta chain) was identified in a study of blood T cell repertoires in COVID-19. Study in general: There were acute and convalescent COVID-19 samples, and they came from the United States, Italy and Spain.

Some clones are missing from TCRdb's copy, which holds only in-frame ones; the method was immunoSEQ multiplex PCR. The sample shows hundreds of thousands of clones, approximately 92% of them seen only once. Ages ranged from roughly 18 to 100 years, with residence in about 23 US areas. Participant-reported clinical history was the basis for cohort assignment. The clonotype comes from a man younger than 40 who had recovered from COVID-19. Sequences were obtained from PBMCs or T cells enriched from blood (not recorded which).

The CDR3: CAWGTGGVEKLFF. CDR3 nucleotides: TGTGCCTGGGGGACAGGGGGGGTAGAAAAACTGTTTTTT. The chain recombines TRBV30 with TRBJ1-4, with TRBD1 identical over 11 bases. With V trimmed by 5 bases and J by 8 bases, 4 bases remained unmatched. The CDR3 is 13 residues long. CDR1 GTSNPN and CDR2 SVGIG come from the germline V gene (reference sequence).